This T cell receptor beta chain emerged from a study of shared clonotypes between healthy human individuals. V was clipped by 4 bases and J by 4 bases; unmatched bases: 6. The CDR3 is 15 amino acids. CDR1 SGHDN and CDR2 FVKESK come from the germline V gene. Donors were healthy HIV-negative adults without recent acute infections or vaccinations. Data came from immunoSEQ multiplex PCR; TCRdb stores just in-frame clones and leaves some out. The profile shows 950,000 to 1,100,000 clones, around four fifths of them singletons. This receptor was taken from a man aged 18 to 35 in good health. V gene TRBV14 combines with J gene TRBJ2-7, with 11 bases aligning to TRBD1. Sequencing was carried out using memory CD4+ T cells sorted from blood. The subset denotes: CD45RA-negative fraction. The CDR3 nucleotides are TGTGCCAGCAGCCTGGGGACAGGGGGACGGTACGAGCAGTACTTC. It codes for CASSLGTGGRYEQYF. Drawing the rest from reference TRBV14 and TRBJ2-7, the complete variable domain is EAGVTQFPSHSVIEKGQTVTLRCDPISGHDNLYWYRRVMGKEIKFLLHFVKESKQDESGMPNNRFLAERTGGTYSTLKVQPAELEDSGVYFCASSLGTGGRYEQYFGPGTRLTVT.